The 13 T cell receptor beta chains below all came from one sample that was sequenced in a study of CD8+ T cells in alopecia areata. Reverse transcribed after extraction, RNA yielded cDNA as the sequencing template. TCRdb's copy holds only in-frame clones and misses some; the assay was immunoSEQ multiplex PCR. The sample includes 200,000 to 250,000 clones, about two thirds seen only once; the top ten take 1% to 1.5%. This sample comprised CD4+ T cells sorted from blood, obtained at week 0. Every receptor here comes from a human donor with alopecia areata.

This clone appeared once. V gene TRBV25-1 combines with J gene TRBJ2-1; 8 positions agree with TRBD2. This CDR3 contains 15 residues. Germline lookup yields CDR1 MGHDK and CDR2 SYGVNS. Trimming took 0 bases from V and 7 from J; bases not matched to a gene: 5. The CDR3 region is CASSEYTGGPNEQFF. The CDR3 DNA reads TGTGCCAGCAGTGAATACACGGGGGGGCCGAATGAGCAGTTCTTC. The whole variable domain, filled in from reference TRBV25-1 and TRBJ2-1, reads EADIYQTPRYLVIGTGKKITLECSQTMGHDKMYWYQQDPGMELHLIHYSYGVNSTEKGDLSSESTVSRIRTEHFPLTLESARPSHTSQYLCASSEYTGGPNEQFFGPGTRLTVL.

This clone was found once. The gene calls are TRBV10-3 and TRBJ1-2; 10 bases align to TRBD1. V lost 10 bases to trimming and J lost 5 bases; unmatched junction nucleotides: 16. The CDR3 sequence is 16 residues long. In germline, CDR1 is ENHRY, CDR2 SYGVKD. The CDR3 nucleotides read TGTGCCACCCAAGCATGGACAGGGGGAATGTCATATGGCTACACCTTC. It yields the protein CATQAWTGGMSYGYTF.

The CDR3 DNA follows: TGTGCCAGCAGCTCAACAGAAAATTCACCCCTCCACTTT. Translating gives CASSSTENSPLHF. The rearrangement uses TRBV7-3 and TRBJ1-6, with D uncertain. There are 13 residues in the CDR3. The germline V and J ends were trimmed by 4 bases and 7 bases, with 8 bases remaining between them. Germline V gene lookup returns CDR1 SGHTA and CDR2 FQGTGA.

This clone has a handful of counts. The V call is TRBV11-1, the J call TRBJ2-1; D is tentatively TRBD1 or TRBD2 (5 bases each). CDR1 is SGHAT and CDR2 is FQDESV in the germline V gene (reference sequence). The CDR3 runs to 14 residues. The V end lost 5 bases, the J end lost 2 bases, and 10 bases lay between the germline ends. CDR3 sequence reads: CASSPGTTYNEQFF. In nucleotides, the CDR3 is TGTGCCAGCAGCCCCGGGACGACCTACAATGAGCAGTTCTTC. The full variable domain, completed using reference TRBV11-1 and TRBJ2-1, is EAEVAQSPRYKITEKSQAVAFWCDPISGHATLYWYRQILGQGPELLVQFQDESVVDDSQLPKDRFSAERLKGVDSTLKIQPAELGDSAMYLCASSPGTTYNEQFFGPGTRLTVL.

J is TRBJ1-1 and V is TRBV19; no firm D call. Trimming took off 3 bases at V and 1 base at J, with 6 bases between the two ends. Germline-derived CDR1 and CDR2 are LNHDA and SQIVND (reference sequence). The CDR3 totals 13 residues. The CDR3 DNA follows: TGTGCCAGTAGTATGTGGGAGAACACTGAAGCTTTCTTT. Translation gives CASSMWENTEAFF.

V usage is TRBV4-3 and J usage is TRBJ1-1; 8 bases are a match to TRBD1. V was pared by 4 bases and J by 5 bases, with 6 bases of the junction left unmatched. CDR3 length: 14 amino acids. Germline values: CDR1 LGHNA, CDR2 YSLEER. The CDR3 reads CASSRQGLGTEAFF. DNA of the CDR3: TGCGCCAGCAGCCGACAGGGGCTGGGGACTGAAGCTTTCTTT.

This clone turned up a few times. The CDR3 DNA sequence: TGTGCCAGCAGCAGCAGGGTGACTAATGAAAAACTGTTTTTT. Its protein is CASSSRVTNEKLFF. The chain combines TRBV7-2 with TRBJ1-4; possible D gene TRBD1, 5 bases. The CDR3 has 14 residues. The germline CDR1 and CDR2 sequences are SGHTA and FQGNSA. The ends were cut back, 5 bases at V and 2 bases at J, with 9 bases in the middle.

The chain joins TRBV18 to TRBJ1-5; D is ambiguous. The length of the CDR3 is 13 residues. V lost 1 base and J 5 bases, leaving 6 bases between the germline ends. Germline assignment: CDR1 KGHSH and CDR2 LQKENI. Here the CDR3 reads CASSPRRDQPQHF. The CDR3 nucleotides read TGTGCCAGCTCACCACGTAGGGATCAGCCCCAGCATTTT.

The DNA for the CDR3 is TGTGCCAGCACCGACGCAGGTAGATACGAGCAGTACTTC. It specifies CASTDAGRYEQYF. The chain recombines TRBV25-1 with TRBJ2-7; D remains ambiguous. Germline loops: CDR1 MGHDK, CDR2 SYGVNS. V was shortened by 7 bases and J by 4 bases, with 14 bases between the two germline ends. This CDR3 has 13 residues.

In DNA form, the CDR3 reads TGTGCCAGCAGCCCCGTGGGGGAGACCCAGTACTTC. As protein: CASSPVGETQYF. This chain uses TRBV7-2 with TRBJ2-5; no clear D gene. Per germline, CDR1 SGHTA and CDR2 FQGNSA. Trimming stripped 5 bases from V and 5 bases from J, with 9 bases between. The CDR3 contains 12 residues.

This clone has a single count. V and J are TRBV27 and TRBJ2-7; D ambiguous. The CDR3 is 16 amino acids. The V gene lost 0 bases and the J gene lost 0 bases, with 12 bases spanning the gap. CDR1 is MNHEY and CDR2 is SMNVEV in the germline V gene (reference sequence). In DNA, the CDR3 is TGTGCCAGCAGTTTATCGCCATCGGGTTTCTCCTACGAGCAGTACTTC. It is translated as CASSLSPSGFSYEQYF.

The chain's CDR3 is CSVEGGQLAGVTLTDTQYF. In nucleotides, the CDR3 is TGCAGCGTTGAAGGGGGCCAACTAGCGGGGGTTACCCTCACAGATACGCAGTATTTT. The chain employs TRBV29-1 and TRBJ2-3; the match to TRBD2 covers 11 bases. The germline CDR1 and CDR2 sequences are SQVTM and ANQGSEA. This CDR3 comprises 19 residues. Losses at the gene ends were 1 base for V and 2 bases for J; bases not matched to a gene: 14.

The genes are TRBV7-9 and TRBJ1-5; TRBD1 agrees at 7 bases. The CDR3 covers 18 residues. The germline V gene encodes CDR1 SEHNR and CDR2 FQNEAQ (reference sequence). V gave up 2 bases and J gave up 4 bases; unmatched junction bases: 14. As DNA, the CDR3 is TGTGCCAGCAGCTTATCTTGGGACAGCTCCCCGGGGAATCAGCCCCAGCATTTT. This encodes CASSLSWDSSPGNQPQHF.